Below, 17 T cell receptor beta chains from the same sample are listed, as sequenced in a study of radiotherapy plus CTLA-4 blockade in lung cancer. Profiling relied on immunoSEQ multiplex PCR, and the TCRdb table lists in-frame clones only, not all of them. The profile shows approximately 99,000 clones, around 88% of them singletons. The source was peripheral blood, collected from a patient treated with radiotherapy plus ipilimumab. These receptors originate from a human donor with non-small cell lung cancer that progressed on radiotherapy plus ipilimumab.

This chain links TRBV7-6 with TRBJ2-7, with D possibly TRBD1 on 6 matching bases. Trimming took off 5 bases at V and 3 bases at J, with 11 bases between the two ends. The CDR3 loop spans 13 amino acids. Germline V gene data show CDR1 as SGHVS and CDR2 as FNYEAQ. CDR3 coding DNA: TGTGCCAGCAGCCGAGGGGGTAACTACGAGCAGTACTTC. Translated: CASSRGGNYEQYF.

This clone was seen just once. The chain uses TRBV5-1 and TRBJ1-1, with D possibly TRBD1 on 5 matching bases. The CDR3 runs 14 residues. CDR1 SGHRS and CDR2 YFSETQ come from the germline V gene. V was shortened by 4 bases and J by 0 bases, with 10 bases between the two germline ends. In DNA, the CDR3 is TGCGCCAGCAGCCCAGGGTACGTGAACACTGAAGCTTTCTTT. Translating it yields CASSPGYVNTEAFF.

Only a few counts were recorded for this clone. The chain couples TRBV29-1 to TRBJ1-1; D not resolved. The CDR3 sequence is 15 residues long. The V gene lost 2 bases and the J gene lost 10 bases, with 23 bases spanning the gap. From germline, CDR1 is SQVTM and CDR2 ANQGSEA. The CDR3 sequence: CSVERPQNPESGAFF. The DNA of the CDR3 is TGCAGCGTTGAAAGGCCCCAAAACCCAGAGAGCGGAGCTTTCTTT.

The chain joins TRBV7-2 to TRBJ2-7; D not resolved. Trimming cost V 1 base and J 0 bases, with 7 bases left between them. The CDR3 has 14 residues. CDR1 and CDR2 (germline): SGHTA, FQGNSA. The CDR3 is CASSLEFSSYEQYF. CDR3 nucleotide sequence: TGTGCCAGCAGCTTAGAATTTAGCTCCTACGAGCAGTACTTC.

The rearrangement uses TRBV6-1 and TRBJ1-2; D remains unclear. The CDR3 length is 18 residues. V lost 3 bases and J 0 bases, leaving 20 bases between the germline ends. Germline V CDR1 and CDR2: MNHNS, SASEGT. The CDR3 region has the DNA TGTGCCAGCAGTGACAGGACGTCCGGGAACGGTCCTAACTATGGCTACACCTTC. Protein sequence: CASSDRTSGNGPNYGYTF.

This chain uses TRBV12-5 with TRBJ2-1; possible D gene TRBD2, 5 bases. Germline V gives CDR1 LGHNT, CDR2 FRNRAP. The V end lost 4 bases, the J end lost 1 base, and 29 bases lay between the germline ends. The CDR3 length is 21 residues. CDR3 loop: CASGSTFTGRGLNKSYNEQFF. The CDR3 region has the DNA TGTGCTAGTGGTTCGACCTTCACCGGGCGCGGGTTAAATAAGTCCTACAATGAGCAGTTCTTC.

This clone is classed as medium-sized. The CDR3 nucleotides read TGCGCCAGCAGCCACGCCATTGGGGGGGAGAGGGGCTACACCTTC. Protein sequence: CASSHAIGGERGYTF. The rearrangement joins TRBV4-1 to TRBJ1-2; TRBD1 is a possible D gene (5 bases). CDR1 is MGHRA and CDR2 is YSYEKL in the germline V gene. Trimming pared 3 bases from V and 8 bases from J, leaving 19 bases between. There are 15 residues in the CDR3.

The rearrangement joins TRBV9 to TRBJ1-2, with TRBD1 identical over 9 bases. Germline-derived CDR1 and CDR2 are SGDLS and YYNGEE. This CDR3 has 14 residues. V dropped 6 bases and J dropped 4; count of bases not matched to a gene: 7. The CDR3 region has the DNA TGTGCCAGCACCCCCAAACAGGGGGCCTATGGCTACACCTTC. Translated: CASTPKQGAYGYTF.

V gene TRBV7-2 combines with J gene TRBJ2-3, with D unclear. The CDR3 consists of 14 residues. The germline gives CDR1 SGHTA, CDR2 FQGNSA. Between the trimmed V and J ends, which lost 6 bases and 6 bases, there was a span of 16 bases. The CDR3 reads CASRKTGLADTQYF. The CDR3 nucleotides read TGTGCCAGCAGAAAAACCGGGCTGGCGGATACGCAGTATTTT.

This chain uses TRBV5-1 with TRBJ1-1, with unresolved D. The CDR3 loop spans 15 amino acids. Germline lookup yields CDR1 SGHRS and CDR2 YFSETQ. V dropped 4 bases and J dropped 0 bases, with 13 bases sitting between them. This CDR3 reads CASSPTGLMNTEAFF. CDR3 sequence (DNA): TGCGCCAGCAGCCCTACCGGACTTATGAACACTGAAGCTTTCTTT. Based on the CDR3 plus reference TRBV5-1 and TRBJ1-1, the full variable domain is KAGVTQTPRYLIKTRGQQVTLSCSPISGHRSVSWYQQTPGQGLQFLFEYFSETQRNKGNFPGRFSGRQFSNSRSEMNVSTLELGDSALYLCASSPTGLMNTEAFFGQGTRLTVV.

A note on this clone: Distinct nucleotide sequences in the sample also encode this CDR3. For the CDR3, the DNA is TGCGCCAGCAGCTCACAAGAGACCCAGTACTTC. It specifies CASSSQETQYF. V is TRBV5-1 and J is TRBJ2-5; D unresolved. CDR1 is SGHRS and CDR2 is YFSETQ in the germline V gene. The CDR3 is 11 residues long. V lost 3 bases and J 2 bases, leaving 2 bases between the germline ends.

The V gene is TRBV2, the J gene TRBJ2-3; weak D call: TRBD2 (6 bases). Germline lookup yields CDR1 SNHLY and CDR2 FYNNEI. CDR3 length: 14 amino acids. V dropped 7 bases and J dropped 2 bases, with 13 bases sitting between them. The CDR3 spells CASMDYSNTDTQYF. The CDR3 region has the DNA TGTGCCAGCATGGACTATTCGAACACAGATACGCAGTATTTT.

The CDR3 sequence: CASTRRTPASGANVLTF. CDR3 DNA: TGTGCCAGTACCAGGAGGACTCCCGCCTCTGGGGCCAACGTCCTGACTTTC. The chain uses TRBV19 and TRBJ2-6, with TRBD2 as a possible D gene (5 bases). Germline lookup yields CDR1 LNHDA and CDR2 SQIVND (reference sequence). Deletions cut 7 bases from V and 0 bases from J, with 16 bases between. The CDR3 sequence is 17 residues long.

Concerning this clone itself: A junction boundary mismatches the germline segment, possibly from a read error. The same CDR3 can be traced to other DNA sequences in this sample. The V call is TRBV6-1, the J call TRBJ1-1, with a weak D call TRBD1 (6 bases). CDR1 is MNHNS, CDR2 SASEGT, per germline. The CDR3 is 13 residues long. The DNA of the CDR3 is TGTGCTAGCAGTGAAGCTATCGGGACAAAAGCTTTCTTT. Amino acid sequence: CASSEAIGTKAFF.

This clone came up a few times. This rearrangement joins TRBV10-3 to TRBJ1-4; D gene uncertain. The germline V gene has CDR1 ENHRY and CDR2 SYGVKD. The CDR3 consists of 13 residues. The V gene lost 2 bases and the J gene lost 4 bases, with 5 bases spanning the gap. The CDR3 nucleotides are TGTGCCATCAGTGAGCCACGTAATGAAAAACTGTTTTTT. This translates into CAISEPRNEKLFF.

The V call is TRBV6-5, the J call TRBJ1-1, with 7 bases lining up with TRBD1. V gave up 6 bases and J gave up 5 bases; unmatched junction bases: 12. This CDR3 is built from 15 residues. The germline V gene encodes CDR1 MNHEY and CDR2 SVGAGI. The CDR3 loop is CASSGTGDSGTEAFF. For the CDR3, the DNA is TGTGCCAGCAGCGGGACGGGGGACAGTGGGACTGAAGCTTTCTTT.

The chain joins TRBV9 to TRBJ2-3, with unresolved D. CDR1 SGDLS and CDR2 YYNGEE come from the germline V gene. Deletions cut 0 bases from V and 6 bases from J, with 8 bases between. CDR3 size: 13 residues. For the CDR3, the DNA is TGTGCCAGCAGCGTAGGGCCTTGGGATACGCAGTATTTT. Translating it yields CASSVGPWDTQYF.